This T cell receptor (beta chain) stems from a study of T cell repertoires in cytomegalovirus infection. About the research overall: Both recently identified HLA-C-restricted and well-studied HLA-B-restricted CMV epitopes were used in the study. General study points: Predominance within the ex vivo response was attributable to HLA-C-restricted CMV-specific TCR beta clonotypes.

To note about this clonotype: The antigen remains undetermined.

TCRdb redid the calling of the reads with MiXCR, one entry per CDR3 protein. This sample has some 500,000 distinct CDR3 sequences; almost 40% occur once, and the top ten carry about 48%. This TCR was recovered from a human donor in good health (CMV status not recorded). Some clones in this sample may be carry-over from other donors' samples. The source material was cultured PBMCs, sampled from culture after CMV antigen stimulation.

The CDR3 region is CASSLEGDARGEAQHF. The CDR3 DNA is TGTGCCAGCAGCTTGGAGGGGGACGCCCGAGGGGAGGCCCAGCATTTT. The chain joins TRBV5-6 to TRBJ1-5, with D possibly TRBD1 on 6 matching bases. Trimming shortened V by 0 bases and J by 11 bases, and 21 bases separated the two germline ends. This CDR3 has 16 residues. Germline CDR1 is SGHDT and CDR2 is YYEEEE.